Reported below is one T cell receptor beta chain. What it recognizes is unknown. The diagnostic basis comprised clinical symptoms, serum thyroxine and TRAb, thyroid ultrasound and orbital computed tomography. Template material for amplifying TCR beta CDR3 regions consisted of RNA transcripts. RT-PCR in the first round (using the HTBI primer set) targeted the TCR CDR3. TCRdb analysed the multiplex PCR reads with MiXCR anew, one entry per CDR3 protein. Counted here are over 200,000 distinct CDR3 sequences, more than 15% occurring once; the ten biggest clones make up around 50%. V lost 5 bases and J 8 bases, leaving 18 bases between the germline ends. This CDR3 is 14 amino acids long. Germline V gives CDR1 SEHNR, CDR2 FQNEAQ (reference sequence). The data were taken from a study of T cells in Graves' hyperthyroidism and ophthalmopathy. Findings of the study overall: The authors' 13 V-J model separated ophthalmopathy from stable hyperthyroidism.

Sequenced input: blood. The clonotype comes from a man in his fifties with Graves' hyperthyroidism. The rearrangement links TRBV7-9 to TRBJ1-1; perhaps TRBD1 as D (5 bases). The CDR3 sequence is CASSQGSGTPEAFF. CDR3 nucleotide sequence: TGTGCCAGCAGCCAAGGATCTGGGACGCCGGAAGCTTTCTTT.